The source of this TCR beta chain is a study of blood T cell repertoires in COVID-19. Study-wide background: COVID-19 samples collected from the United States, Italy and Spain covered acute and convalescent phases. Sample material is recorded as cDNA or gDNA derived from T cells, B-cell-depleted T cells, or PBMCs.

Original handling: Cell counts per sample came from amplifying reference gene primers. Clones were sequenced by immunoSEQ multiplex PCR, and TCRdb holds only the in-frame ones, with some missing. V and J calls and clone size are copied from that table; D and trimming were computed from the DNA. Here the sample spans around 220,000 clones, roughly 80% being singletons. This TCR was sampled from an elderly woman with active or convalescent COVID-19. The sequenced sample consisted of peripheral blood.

CDR3 sequence (DNA): TGTGCCAGCAGTTTATGGACAGGGGAGGCCACTGAAGCTTTCTTT. Translation gives CASSLWTGEATEAFF. This chain uses TRBV27 with TRBJ1-1, with TRBD1 matching 9 bases. J gave up 4 bases and V 1 base, and 4 bases lay outside the gene matches. CDR1 MNHEY and CDR2 SMNVEV come from the germline V gene (reference sequence). This CDR3 has 15 amino acids.